This section outlines one T cell receptor beta chain sequence together with its context. What antigen it recognizes has not been identified. No much larger clone is present one base from it, and per-base qualities are unavailable. At the junction V is shortened by 3 bases and J by 1 base; bases outside the gene matches: 4. There are 14 amino acids in the CDR3, from cysteine to phenylalanine inclusive. The CDR3 DNA has 42 bases and is translated from base 1. CDR1 DFQATT and CDR2 SNEGSKA are derived from the germline V gene (reference sequence). This sample was taken from a study of T cells in Graves' hyperthyroidism and ophthalmopathy (dated by TCRdb to between 2017 and 2020). Describing the broader study: Peripheral blood samples were taken at initial diagnosis, before any treatment was given. To identify distinguishing TCR V-J signatures, a discovery cohort of about 100 patients was used, comprising under 45 with Graves' ophthalmopathy and around 57 with stable Graves' hyperthyroidism. Prospective prediction of ophthalmopathy was tested in an independent validation cohort of under 20 hyperthyroidism patients and 17 patients who later progressed to ophthalmopathy. The approximately 100 discovery patients were randomly divided into training and test sets at a 7:3 ratio. In addition, the study compared T-cell repertoires in thyroid tissue and in blood from about 6 Graves' hyperthyroidism patients. Following sampling, methimazole starting at 30 mg daily was given to hyperthyroidism patients, and high-dose intravenous methylprednisolone was given to ophthalmopathy patients. The paper describes TCR Vbeta CDR3 sequencing of 140 or so peripheral blood samples, made up of 43 ophthalmopathy patients, 70 to 75 hyperthyroidism patients and roughly 17 progressor patients.

Amplification of TCR beta CDR3 regions was carried out from RNA transcripts. The TCR CDR3 was subjected to a first round of RT-PCR using the HTBI primer set and the Qiagen OneStep RT-PCR kit. Libraries were constructed in a second round of multiplex PCR, after which size selection and purification were performed. Paired-end sequencing of the libraries was performed with 100 bp reads on an Illumina HiSeq2000. The study's processing was this. SOAPnuke was used to process the raw data, throwing out any read that contained adapters or uncalled bases, had a mean Phred below 15, or lacked an exact constant-primer or identifier match. COPE v1.2.5 was used to merge the high-quality paired reads, and each unique nucleotide sequence was defined as a clonotype. Clonotypes were aligned to IMGT TRBV, TRBD and TRBJ reference segments using MiTCR v1.1. Analysis was restricted to V-J combinations with a frequency above 0.0001, which covered 99.2% of repertoires. The TCS score was defined as F50 (clonal expansion) divided by E x V (chaos), with BLOSUM62-based TCRdist calculated between CDR3 peptides within each V-J. Welch's t-statistics and random forest reduced fewer than 550 V-J features to about 13, which were used in a naive Bayes classifier (R e1071). Using fastp trimming at Q25 and MiXCR clonotype assembly, TCRdb reanalyzed the public sequencing data and kept in-frame beta chains. Identical CDR3 proteins give one entry, which carries the most common genes and DNA. TCRdb, rather than the study authors, made the V and J calls. The sample records roughly 580,000 distinct CDR3 sequences, approximately 15% of which are singletons. Together, the top ten hold more than 4.5% of the sample.

Hyperthyroidism patients were newly diagnosed, with disease duration under 2 months, and aged 18 to 65 years. The study excluded patients with uncontrolled infections, other autoimmune diseases, pregnancy or lactation. Clinical symptoms, serum thyroxine and TRAb, thyroid ultrasound, and orbital computed tomography formed the basis for the diagnoses. For progressor patients, blood was drawn at the first diagnosis of hyperthyroidism, before any ophthalmopathy symptoms had appeared. PBMCs were isolated from around 10 ml of fresh peripheral blood by Ficoll-Paque density gradient centrifugation. Progressor patients were defined as those initially diagnosed with Graves' hyperthyroidism in whom ophthalmopathy developed during follow-up. Total RNA was extracted using Trizol reagent, and RNA quality was assessed on an Agilent 2100 Bioanalyzer. What the research found in general, with its limitations: In validation, progression to ophthalmopathy was predicted by the model with more than 65% sensitivity and 72% to 85% specificity, a median of around 6.5 months before onset. Sample size was not statistically predetermined, and blinding of investigators to group allocation was not performed. A 13 V-J signature model separated ophthalmopathy from stable hyperthyroidism, with roughly 88% sensitivity and roughly 81% specificity in cross-validation and 80%/75% in testing. Most expanded thyroid clonotypes (frequency above 0.001) were also detected in blood, a finding suggesting that blood repertoires may reflect thyroid immune responses.

The sequence derives from a young woman with Graves' hyperthyroidism that later progressed to Graves' ophthalmopathy. Sequencing was performed on blood. This sequence uses TRBV20-1 and TRBJ2-3; 7 nucleotides in the junction match TRBD2. The nucleotide sequence reads as follows: TGCAGTGCTAGTTTAGCGGGCGGCACAGATACGCAGTATTTT. Its product reads: CSASLAGGTDTQYF.